This T cell receptor (beta chain) was sequenced for a study of post-analysis software for immune sequencing data. Overall study findings and caveats: Controls had lower frequencies than patients of 4 or 5 TRBV segments, which included TRBV5-6, TRBV5-1 and TRBV20-1.

Note on this clonotype: Its target is unknown.

Prepared TCR beta cDNA libraries contained unique molecular identifiers. TCRdb re-called the PCR reads through MiXCR, storing one row per CDR3 protein. The sample lists approximately 770,000 distinct CDR3 sequences, around 46% occurring once. Germline V gives CDR1 SGHAT, CDR2 FQNNGV. The CDR3 totals 15 residues. Trimming stripped 3 bases from V and 5 bases from J, with 15 bases between. The sequenced sample consisted of blood. The chain joins TRBV11-2 to TRBJ2-3; the D gene is possibly TRBD2 (6 bases). The clonotype originates from a girl under 18 with multiple sclerosis. CDR3 coding DNA: TGTGCCAGCAGCTTTACGGGAGTCGAGGGAGATACGCAGTATTTT. Translated: CASSFTGVEGDTQYF.